This T cell receptor beta chain was obtained from a study of T-cell reconstitution after alpha-beta-depleted transplantation in children. General study results and limits: T-cell counts and diversity were attributed mostly to newly produced T cells one year after transplant. Surviving recipient T cells and thymic progenitors produced the high day-60 TCRbeta diversity seen in some patients. There were reportedly several hundred expanded graft clones from which alpha-beta T cells came about two months after transplant.

This clonotype was observed at least ten times. Its antigen is not identified. TCRbeta library preparation incorporated unique molecular identifiers. One entry per CDR3 protein, called by TCRdb with MiXCR from the PCR reads. The sample lists about 600,000 distinct CDR3 sequences, more than 20% occurring once. V was pared by 1 base and J by 1 base, with 4 bases of the junction left unmatched. CDR3 size: 17 residues. Germline-derived CDR1 and CDR2 are SGHNT and YENEEA. Specimen: PBMCs, mostly from graft donor cells, collected 360 days after TCRalphabeta/CD19-depleted stem cell transplant. The chain is built from TRBV11-3 and TRBJ1-1, with 12 bases fitting TRBD1. This clonotype was obtained from a boy less than two years old who had a stem cell transplant for acute myeloid leukemia, so the T cells may come from the graft donor. The CDR3 sequence is CASSLAGQGAWNTEAFF. CDR3 coding DNA: TGTGCCAGCAGCTTAGCGGGACAGGGGGCTTGGAACACTGAAGCTTTCTTT.